The rows below give T cell receptor beta chains drawn from one sample of a study of cytomegalovirus exposure and HLA in healthy donors. Sequencing used immunoSEQ multiplex PCR; TCRdb keeps in-frame clones, though not all of them. The top ten clones hold 13% of a sample with about 200,000 clones, approximately 80% of them seen once. Specimen: PBMCs. These receptors originate from a woman aged 25-40 years in good health and CMV-seropositive. The CDR3 runs from the conserved cysteine through the conserved F or W. A D gene is named only where the DNA matches it firmly. Clone size is stated in some rows and not others, as once, few, many or a class when expanded.

CDR3 DNA: TGTGCCAGCAGCTTAATGTCGTCTACAGATACGCAGTATTTT; CDR3 protein: CASSLMSSTDTQYF; V gene: TRBV7-3; J gene: TRBJ2-3; clone size: once; D gene: .
CDR3 DNA: TGTGCCAGCAGATTGCGGGACAGGGTCACAGATACGCAGTATTTT; CDR3 protein: CASRLRDRVTDTQYF; V gene: TRBV2; J gene: TRBJ2-3; clone size: .; D gene: TRBD1
CDR3 DNA: TGCGCCAGCAGCTTGGTGGGGACTAGCGGGAGAGGTGATACGCAGTATTTT; CDR3 protein: CASSLVGTSGRGDTQYF; V gene: TRBV5-1; J gene: TRBJ2-3; clone size: .; D gene: TRBD2
CDR3 DNA: TGTGCCAGCAGTCCCCTACAGGGTGTTGCGGTAGCTTTCTTT; CDR3 protein: CASSPLQGVAVAFF; V gene: TRBV28; J gene: TRBJ1-1; clone size: once; D gene: .
CDR3 DNA: TGTGCCAGCAGTGTATCCCCAGGGGACATGGTCACTGAAGCTTTCTTT; CDR3 protein: CASSVSPGDMVTEAFF; V gene: TRBV2; J gene: TRBJ1-1; clone size: .; D gene: .
CDR3 DNA: TGTGCCAGCAGCCCCGGGGAAACGTACGAGCAGTACTTC; CDR3 protein: CASSPGETYEQYF; V gene: TRBV4-2; J gene: TRBJ2-7; clone size: .; D gene: .
CDR3 DNA: TGTGCCAGCAGCTTGGTCGGGGTCGATCAGCCCCAGCATTTT; CDR3 protein: CASSLVGVDQPQHF; V gene: TRBV5-5; J gene: TRBJ1-5; clone size: .; D gene: .
CDR3 DNA: TGCGCCAGCAGATCTGTCCACGAGCAGTACTTC; CDR3 protein: CASRSVHEQYF; V gene: TRBV5-1; J gene: TRBJ2-7; clone size: .; D gene: .
CDR3 DNA: TGTGCCAGTAGTATGGGGACAGGATTTGGCTACACCTTC; CDR3 protein: CASSMGTGFGYTF; V gene: TRBV19; J gene: TRBJ1-2; clone size: few; D gene: TRBD1
CDR3 DNA: TGCGCCAGCAGCCCCGACAGGGGGGGCACTGAAGCTTTCTTT; CDR3 protein: CASSPDRGGTEAFF; V gene: TRBV4-1; J gene: TRBJ1-1; clone size: .; D gene: TRBD1
CDR3 DNA: TGTGCCAGCAGTGAAACACCGGGGGTGGGGAACACTGAAGCTTTCTTT; CDR3 protein: CASSETPGVGNTEAFF; V gene: TRBV25-1; J gene: TRBJ1-1; clone size: .; D gene: .
CDR3 DNA: TGTGCCAGCAGTGTTACAGGGAGCAGAACTGGAAACACCATATATTTT; CDR3 protein: CASSVTGSRTGNTIYF; V gene: TRBV5-4; J gene: TRBJ1-3; clone size: .; D gene: .
CDR3 DNA: TGTGCCAGCAGTGCAGGGGACGGGATCGGGACCCAGTACTTC; CDR3 protein: CASSAGDGIGTQYF; V gene: TRBV2; J gene: TRBJ2-5; clone size: .; D gene: .
CDR3 DNA: TGTGCCAGCTCACCCGGGGATACGCAGTATTTT; CDR3 protein: CASSPGDTQYF; V gene: TRBV18; J gene: TRBJ2-3; clone size: .; D gene: .
CDR3 DNA: TGTGCCAGCAGTTTCCGACAGGGGCATCAGCCCCAGCATTTT; CDR3 protein: CASSFRQGHQPQHF; V gene: TRBV27; J gene: TRBJ1-5; clone size: .; D gene: TRBD1
CDR3 DNA: TGTGCCAGCAGCTTGGCCCTAGCGGGAGGGGACCCCGGGGAGCTGTTTTTT; CDR3 protein: CASSLALAGGDPGELFF; V gene: TRBV7-6; J gene: TRBJ2-2; clone size: .; D gene: TRBD2
CDR3 DNA: TGCGCCAGCAGCCAAGGCGGTCGGCGGGAGAACCACGAGCAGTACTTC; CDR3 protein: CASSQGGRRENHEQYF; V gene: TRBV4-1; J gene: TRBJ2-7; clone size: .; D gene: TRBD2
CDR3 DNA: TGCAGCGTTGTAGTATTCACCGGGGAGCTGTTTTTT; CDR3 protein: CSVVVFTGELFF; V gene: TRBV29-1; J gene: TRBJ2-2; clone size: .; D gene: .
CDR3 DNA: TGCAGCGCGACACCCGGGACTAGCGGGAGTGATGAGCAGTTCTTC; CDR3 protein: CSATPGTSGSDEQFF; V gene: TRBV29-1; J gene: TRBJ2-1; clone size: .; D gene: TRBD2
CDR3 DNA: TGCGCCAGCAGCTTGGACGGCTCCTACAATGAGCAGTTCTTC; CDR3 protein: CASSLDGSYNEQFF; V gene: TRBV5-1; J gene: TRBJ2-1; clone size: .; D gene: .
CDR3 DNA: TGTGCCAGCAAAAGTCTCAGGGTCGACACTGAAGCTTTCTTT; CDR3 protein: CASKSLRVDTEAFF; V gene: TRBV27; J gene: TRBJ1-1; clone size: .; D gene: .
CDR3 DNA: TGTGCCAGCAGTGAAGGTGCGGGACGGTTTACAGATACGCAGTATTTT; CDR3 protein: CASSEGAGRFTDTQYF; V gene: TRBV2; J gene: TRBJ2-3; clone size: .; D gene: .
CDR3 DNA: TGTGCCAGCAGCCAGGGGCCCGCCAATGAGCAGTTCTTC; CDR3 protein: CASSQGPANEQFF; V gene: TRBV7-2; J gene: TRBJ2-1; clone size: .; D gene: .
CDR3 DNA: TGTGCCAGTACCCCCCGACTAGCGGGAGGATTGAATGAGCAGTTCTTC; CDR3 protein: CASTPRLAGGLNEQFF; V gene: TRBV19; J gene: TRBJ2-1; clone size: .; D gene: TRBD2
CDR3 DNA: TGCGCCAGCAGCCTGCTAGCGGGAGATATCAATGAGCAGTTCTTC; CDR3 protein: CASSLLAGDINEQFF; V gene: TRBV5-1; J gene: TRBJ2-1; clone size: .; D gene: TRBD2
CDR3 DNA: TGTGCCAGTAGTTACGGACAGACGGCTTTCTTT; CDR3 protein: CASSYGQTAFF; V gene: TRBV19; J gene: TRBJ1-1; clone size: .; D gene: .
CDR3 DNA: TGTGCCAGCAGTTTAGGGACTAGCGGGAGGTATCCCTACGAGCAGTACTTC; CDR3 protein: CASSLGTSGRYPYEQYF; V gene: TRBV27; J gene: TRBJ2-7; clone size: .; D gene: TRBD2
CDR3 DNA: TGTGCCAGCAGCTTAGGAGGCGGCGGGCCCCAGCATTTT; CDR3 protein: CASSLGGGGPQHF; V gene: TRBV7-9; J gene: TRBJ1-5; clone size: .; D gene: .
CDR3 DNA: TGTGCCAGCAGCTTAGGTCTGTCGGGCACTGAAGCTTTCTTT; CDR3 protein: CASSLGLSGTEAFF; V gene: TRBV7-9; J gene: TRBJ1-1; clone size: .; D gene: .
CDR3 DNA: TGTGCCAGCAGTTACTCTCGGGATGCCGGGGAGCTGTTTTTT; CDR3 protein: CASSYSRDAGELFF; V gene: TRBV6-6; J gene: TRBJ2-2; clone size: .; D gene: .
CDR3 DNA: TGTGCCAGCAGCCCCACCACTTTAAATCAGCCCCAGCATTTT; CDR3 protein: CASSPTTLNQPQHF; V gene: TRBV6-5; J gene: TRBJ1-5; clone size: .; D gene: .
CDR3 DNA: TGTGCCAGCAGCCAAGGGGACAGGGTTTATGGCTACACCTTC; CDR3 protein: CASSQGDRVYGYTF; V gene: TRBV7-8; J gene: TRBJ1-2; clone size: .; D gene: TRBD1
CDR3 DNA: TGTGCCAGCAGCAAATTTCCCCGCTCTAGCGGGAGGGTTGCTAGCACAGATACGCAGTATTTT; CDR3 protein: CASSKFPRSSGRVASTDTQYF; V gene: TRBV21-1; J gene: TRBJ2-3; clone size: .; D gene: .
CDR3 DNA: TGTGCCAGCAGTTGGCAGGGTGGGGAATCCTACGAGCAGTACTTC; CDR3 protein: CASSWQGGESYEQYF; V gene: TRBV6-5; J gene: TRBJ2-7; clone size: .; D gene: .
CDR3 DNA: TGTGCCAGCAGCTTAGTTAGCGGGAGGGTGCGGGGGCCATACAATGAGCAGTTCTTC; CDR3 protein: CASSLVSGRVRGPYNEQFF; V gene: TRBV13; J gene: TRBJ2-1; clone size: once; D gene: TRBD2
CDR3 DNA: TGTGCCAGCAGTTTACACCAGACATACGAGCAGTACTTC; CDR3 protein: CASSLHQTYEQYF; V gene: TRBV28; J gene: TRBJ2-7; clone size: .; D gene: .
CDR3 DNA: TGCGCCAGCAGCTTGGGTAGCGGGAGGTTGCATATATGGGATGAGCAGTTCTTC; CDR3 protein: CASSLGSGRLHIWDEQFF; V gene: TRBV5-1; J gene: TRBJ2-1; clone size: once; D gene: TRBD2
CDR3 DNA: TGCAGCGTTGGGGGGGTGAACACTGAAGCTTTCTTT; CDR3 protein: CSVGGVNTEAFF; V gene: TRBV29-1; J gene: TRBJ1-1; clone size: .; D gene: .
CDR3 DNA: TGTGCCAGCGGGGACACGGGACTAGCGGGAGGAAAAGGGCAGTTCTTC; CDR3 protein: CASGDTGLAGGKGQFF; V gene: TRBV28; J gene: TRBJ2-1; clone size: .; D gene: TRBD2
CDR3 DNA: TGCGCCAGCAGACGGGACAACGGAGAGACCCAGTACTTC; CDR3 protein: CASRRDNGETQYF; V gene: TRBV5-1; J gene: TRBJ2-5; clone size: .; D gene: .
CDR3 DNA: TGTGCCAGCAGCTCGGGAGCTAACTATGGCTACACCTTC; CDR3 protein: CASSSGANYGYTF; V gene: TRBV7-2; J gene: TRBJ1-2; clone size: .; D gene: .
CDR3 DNA: TGTGCCAGCAGTGCGGAGGTACTTAGCAATCAGCCCCAGCATTTT; CDR3 protein: CASSAEVLSNQPQHF; V gene: TRBV6-1; J gene: TRBJ1-5; clone size: .; D gene: .
CDR3 DNA: TGTGCCAGCAGCGGGACAGGGTATGCAAAAGAAAAACTGTTTTTT; CDR3 protein: CASSGTGYAKEKLFF; V gene: TRBV5-6; J gene: TRBJ1-4; clone size: .; D gene: TRBD1
CDR3 DNA: TGTGCCAGCCGACTAGCGGGAGGCCTAGGCACCGGGGAGCTGTTTTTT; CDR3 protein: CASRLAGGLGTGELFF; V gene: TRBV27; J gene: TRBJ2-2; clone size: once; D gene: TRBD2
CDR3 DNA: TGCGCCAGCAGTACAGGGGCCGATCAGCCCCAGCATTTT; CDR3 protein: CASSTGADQPQHF; V gene: TRBV5-1; J gene: TRBJ1-5; clone size: once; D gene: TRBD1
CDR3 DNA: TGCGCCAGCAGCTTGGACGGGACAGGGGATCAGCCCCAGCATTTT; CDR3 protein: CASSLDGTGDQPQHF; V gene: TRBV5-1; J gene: TRBJ1-5; clone size: .; D gene: TRBD1
CDR3 DNA: TGTGCCAGCAGTTCCATGACTAGCGTCGAGGACGGAGAGACCCAGTACTTC; CDR3 protein: CASSSMTSVEDGETQYF; V gene: TRBV27; J gene: TRBJ2-5; clone size: .; D gene: TRBD2
CDR3 DNA: TGCAGCGTTGGGTCTCGGGGGGAAGACACCTTC; CDR3 protein: CSVGSRGEDTF; V gene: TRBV29-1; J gene: TRBJ1-2; clone size: .; D gene: .
CDR3 DNA: TGTGCCAGCAGCCGCGACGGGGGTCAAACCTACGAGCAGTACTTC; CDR3 protein: CASSRDGGQTYEQYF; V gene: TRBV7-2; J gene: TRBJ2-7; clone size: .; D gene: .
CDR3 DNA: TGTGCCAGCAGTCCACAGGGGCACGAGCAGTACTTC; CDR3 protein: CASSPQGHEQYF; V gene: TRBV6-6; J gene: TRBJ2-7; clone size: .; D gene: TRBD1
CDR3 DNA: TGTGCCAGCGCCAGTTTTCAAGCTTTCTTT; CDR3 protein: CASASFQAFF; V gene: TRBV6-6; J gene: TRBJ1-1; clone size: .; D gene: .
CDR3 DNA: TGCGCCAGCAGCTTCGGACAAAGGGCAGAGTCCCAGTACTTC; CDR3 protein: CASSFGQRAESQYF; V gene: TRBV5-1; J gene: TRBJ2-5; clone size: once; D gene: .
CDR3 DNA: TGCAGCGTTTTGCAAGGGGTCGAAACAGGTGAAGCTTTCTTT; CDR3 protein: CSVLQGVETGEAFF; V gene: TRBV29-1; J gene: TRBJ1-1; clone size: .; D gene: .
CDR3 DNA: TGTGCCAGCCGAGACAGCTTGGGCGTCTACGAGCAGTACTTC; CDR3 protein: CASRDSLGVYEQYF; V gene: TRBV27; J gene: TRBJ2-7; clone size: .; D gene: .
CDR3 DNA: TGTGCCAGCAGCACACCCGGGACTAGGGCCAGGACAGATACGCAGTATTTT; CDR3 protein: CASSTPGTRARTDTQYF; V gene: TRBV5-6; J gene: TRBJ2-3; clone size: .; D gene: TRBD2
CDR3 DNA: TGTGCCAGCAGAAAGAGCGGGGGCCGATTCTACGAGCAGTACTTC; CDR3 protein: CASRKSGGRFYEQYF; V gene: TRBV2; J gene: TRBJ2-7; clone size: .; D gene: TRBD2
CDR3 DNA: TGTGCCACCAGCCAAGGGAGGGTCCCAGATACGCAGTATTTT; CDR3 protein: CATSQGRVPDTQYF; V gene: TRBV15; J gene: TRBJ2-3; clone size: .; D gene: TRBD2